This TCR beta chain was captured in a study of CD8+ T cells in alopecia areata. As regards this clone: The antigen remains undetermined.

V was pared by 2 bases and J by 4 bases, with 10 bases of the junction left unmatched. There are 17 residues in the CDR3. CDR1 is SGHRS and CDR2 is YFSETQ in the germline V gene. Findings and limits, study-wide: Resident alphabeta T cells of normal skin are also sequenced in scalp samples. Higher clonality was seen in lesional scalp than in normal scalp, especially in alopecia totalis/universalis.

RNA, once extracted, was reverse transcribed into cDNA for use as the sequencing template. Generated by immunoSEQ multiplex PCR, the TCRdb table keeps only in-frame clones and is missing some. The table shows around 210,000 clones, with roughly three fifths occurring only once. Sorting of CD4+ and CD8+ T cells was performed on PBMCs. The receptor comes from a human donor in good health. This chain connects TRBV5-1 to TRBJ2-1; 9 nucleotides align to TRBD2. Material: CD8+ T cells sorted from blood. The CDR3 DNA sequence: TGCGCCAGCAGCTTAGGGACTAGCCCCGCGGAGTACAATGAGCAGTTCTTC. Translation gives CASSLGTSPAEYNEQFF.